One sample yielded the 23 T cell receptor beta chains listed below, sequenced in a study of blood T cell repertoires in COVID-19. Using immunoSEQ multiplex PCR, the repertoire was profiled, and TCRdb retains in-frame clones only, with some absent. Of a few hundred thousand clones listed, around 82% are singletons. Sequenced: peripheral blood. The receptors come from a woman between 70 and 85 years old with acute or convalescent COVID-19.

This chain uses TRBV5-1 with TRBJ1-1; possible D gene TRBD1, 5 bases. Trimming took 0 bases from V and 6 from J, leaving 15 bases between them. The CDR3 totals 15 residues. The V gene's germline CDR1 is SGHRS and CDR2 YFSETQ. CDR3 in amino acids: CASSLGAREGAEAFF. In DNA form, the CDR3 reads TGCGCCAGCAGCTTGGGTGCCAGGGAGGGAGCTGAAGCTTTCTTT.

V and J are TRBV18 and TRBJ2-6; D is possibly TRBD2 (6 bases). V lost 1 base to trimming and J lost 2 bases, with 6 bases between them. The CDR3 spans 15 residues. CDR1 is KGHSH and CDR2 is LQKENI in the germline V gene. CDR3 sequence: CASSPRGAGANVLTF. The CDR3 DNA follows: TGTGCCAGCTCACCACGGGGGGCTGGGGCCAACGTCCTGACTTTC.

The genes are TRBV11-2 and TRBJ1-2; TRBD1 matches at 8 bases. The CDR3 runs to 14 residues. Germline-derived CDR1 and CDR2 are SGHAT and FQNNGV. V was clipped by 5 bases and J by 7 bases; unmatched bases: 9. For the CDR3, the DNA is TGTGCCAGCAGCCTATCGGACAGGGTCGGTGGCTACACCTTC. This encodes CASSLSDRVGGYTF.

The chain carries TRBV5-1 and TRBJ2-1, with TRBD2 matching over 16 bases. This CDR3 spans 14 amino acids. V dropped 4 bases and J dropped 15; count of bases not matched to a gene: 7. CDR1 is SGHRS, CDR2 YFSETQ, per germline. CDR3 bases: TGCGCCAGCAGCCAAGGGACTAGCGGGGGGGCGCCGTTCTTC. This translates into CASSQGTSGGAPFF.

A single count supports this clone. This sequence joins TRBV19 and TRBJ1-5; maybe TRBD1 (6 bases). This CDR3 has 15 amino acids. Trimming removed 4 bases at V and 5 bases at J, with 15 bases between. Germline V CDR1 and CDR2: LNHDA, SQIVND (reference sequence). This chain's CDR3 is CASSTQQGLDQPQHF. The DNA of the CDR3 is TGTGCCAGTAGTACCCAACAGGGTTTGGATCAGCCCCAGCATTTT.

The chain joins TRBV9 to TRBJ1-2; a weak D match, TRBD1 (5 bases). The CDR3 contains 13 residues. The germline V and J ends were trimmed by 3 bases and 3 bases, with 9 bases remaining between them. The germline gives CDR1 SGDLS, CDR2 YYNGEE. The CDR3, as DNA: TGTGCCAGCAGCGCCGGGGGGGACTATGGCTACACCTTC. It specifies CASSAGGDYGYTF.

The chain employs TRBV7-2 and TRBJ2-5; tentatively, D is TRBD2 (6 bases). There are 13 residues in the CDR3. Germline lookup yields CDR1 SGHTA and CDR2 FQGNSA. The V end was cut by 7 bases, the J end by 4 bases, with 13 bases between. CDR3 coding DNA: TGTGCCAGCACCTGGGGGGTTGGAGAGACCCAGTACTTC. This encodes CASTWGVGETQYF. Complete variable domain (other parts from reference TRBV7-2 and TRBJ2-5): GAGVSQSPSNKVTEKGKDVELRCDPISGHTALYWYRQSLGQGLEFLIYFQGNSAPDKSGLPSDRFSAERTGGSVSTLTIQRTQQEDSAVYLCASTWGVGETQYFGPGTRLLVL.

This clone showed up just once. The chain couples TRBV30 to TRBJ2-1; perhaps TRBD1 as D (6 bases). Looked up from germline, CDR1 is GTSNPN and CDR2 is SVGIG (reference sequence). V lost 2 bases and J 7 bases, leaving 9 bases between the germline ends. The CDR3 extends over 12 amino acids. CDR3 nucleotides: TGTGCCTGGAGTATGACAGGTAATGAGCAGTTCTTC. Its protein product is CAWSMTGNEQFF. The whole variable domain, filled in from reference TRBV30 and TRBJ2-1, reads SQTIHQWPATLVQPVGSPLSLECTVEGTSNPNLYWYRQAAGRGLQLLFYSVGIGQISSEVPQNLSASRPQDRQFILSSKKLLLSDSGFYLCAWSMTGNEQFFGPGTRLTVL.

The chain links TRBV6-2 or TRBV6-3 to TRBJ2-3, with 8 bases aligning to TRBD2. J lost 6 bases, V lost 4 bases, and 9 bases had no gene match. CDR3 length: 15 amino acids. CDR1 is MNHEY and CDR2 is SVGEGT in the germline V gene. This CDR3 reads CASSLGPAGEDTQYF. CDR3 DNA sequence: TGTGCCAGCAGTTTGGGGCCAGCGGGGGAGGATACGCAGTATTTT.

The gene calls are TRBV3-1 (or the pseudogene TRBV3-2) and TRBJ1-2, with D possibly being TRBD1 (6 bases). V was cut by 5 bases and J by 2 bases, with 12 bases left in between. The CDR3 runs to 14 residues. Germline V gives CDR1 LGHDT, CDR2 YNNKEL (reference sequence). Here the CDR3 DNA reads TGTGCCAGCAGCGCTCATCAGGGGAACTATGGCTACACCTTC. Residues: CASSAHQGNYGYTF.

V usage is TRBV19 and J usage is TRBJ2-7; possibly TRBD1 for D (6 bases). The CDR3 has 14 amino acids. Germline V CDR1 and CDR2: LNHDA, SQIVND (reference sequence). The ends were cut back, 3 bases at V and 3 bases at J, with 12 bases in the middle. The CDR3 bases are TGTGCCAGTAGTATCGGGGACACCCGCTACGAGCAGTACTTC. Its translation is CASSIGDTRYEQYF.

The genes are TRBV10-2 and TRBJ1-5, with TRBD1 matching over 9 bases. The CDR3 runs to 12 residues. Germline V gives CDR1 WSHSY, CDR2 SAAADI. Trimming at V came to 10 bases and at J to 4 bases, leaving 2 bases not matched to a gene. CDR3 loop: CAIGTGNQPQHF. The CDR3 region has the DNA TGCGCCATAGGGACAGGGAATCAGCCCCAGCATTTT.

This clone was found a few times. This sequence joins TRBV9 and TRBJ2-3; possibly TRBD1 for D (6 bases). The CDR3 covers 15 residues. Germline V CDR1 and CDR2: SGDLS, YYNGEE. Trimming left V 0 bases short and J 4 bases short, with 12 bases between. The CDR3 bases are TGTGCCAGCAGCGTAGGGAACCCAGGGGCAGATACGCAGTATTTT. Its protein is CASSVGNPGADTQYF.

CDR3 residues: CASGLVPPLAGLYEQYF. CDR3 coding DNA: TGTGCTAGTGGTTTGGTACCTCCTCTAGCGGGGCTCTACGAGCAGTACTTC. This chain joins TRBV12-5 and TRBJ2-7; 9 nucleotides align to TRBD2. The J segment lost 3 bases and the V segment lost 0 bases, leaving 9 bases of the junction unmatched. CDR1 LGHNT and CDR2 FRNRAP come from the germline V gene. This CDR3 has 17 residues.

The rearrangement uses TRBV4-1 and TRBJ2-1, with a possible D match to TRBD1 (5 bases). This CDR3 is built from 18 residues. In germline, CDR1 is MGHRA, CDR2 YSYEKL. V lost 2 bases and J lost 5, with 22 bases in between. CDR3 DNA sequence: TGCGCCAGCAGCCAACCCCCCAAGGGGCAGGGTAGGAACAATGAGCAGTTCTTC. Its translation is CASSQPPKGQGRNNEQFF.

This clone was found once. The chain joins TRBV6-5 to TRBJ2-3, with 8 bases fitting TRBD2. Trimming cost V 8 bases and J 5 bases; bases outside gene matches: 12. The germline V gene has CDR1 MNHEY and CDR2 SVGAGI. The CDR3 is 15 amino acids. For the CDR3, the DNA is TGTGCCAGCCCTTCGGCGGGGGGAGTAAGAGATACGCAGTATTTT. Protein sequence: CASPSAGGVRDTQYF.

The chain combines TRBV5-5 with TRBJ2-6, with a possible D match to TRBD2 (5 bases). Between the trimmed V and J ends, which lost 0 bases and 0 bases, there was a span of 13 bases. The length of the CDR3 is 18 residues. Germline V gene data show CDR1 as SGHKS and CDR2 as YYEKEE (reference sequence). For the CDR3, the DNA is TGTGCCAGCAGCTTGGGCGGGCTTAGGTACTCTGGGGCCAACGTCCTGACTTTC. This gives the protein CASSLGGLRYSGANVLTF.

The chain links TRBV6-1 to TRBJ2-5; no clear D gene. From germline, CDR1 is MNHNS and CDR2 SASEGT. This CDR3 has 11 residues. V was pared by 4 bases and J by 2 bases, with 2 bases between. CDR3: CASSVQETQYF. The CDR3 DNA sequence: TGTGCCAGCAGTGTACAAGAGACCCAGTACTTC.

The rearrangement joins TRBV3-1 (or the pseudogene TRBV3-2) to TRBJ1-2; D is unresolved. The length of the CDR3 is 11 residues. Germline lookup yields CDR1 LGHDT and CDR2 YNNKEL (reference sequence). Trimming removed 5 bases from V and 8 bases from J, with 9 bases in between. The CDR3 nucleotides are TGTGCCAGCAGCTTCGAGGGCGGCTACACCTTC. Protein sequence: CASSFEGGYTF.

V gene TRBV6-5 combines with J gene TRBJ2-3, with 7 bases that match TRBD1. V was clipped by 6 bases and J by 2 bases; unmatched bases: 8. CDR3 length equals 15 residues. CDR1 and CDR2 (germline): MNHEY, SVGAGI. The CDR3 DNA reads as TGTGCCAGCAGCGCCCGGGACAGTTACACAGATACGCAGTATTTT. Protein sequence: CASSARDSYTDTQYF.

The chain couples TRBV7-3 to TRBJ1-6; 7 bases map to TRBD1. Germline assignment: CDR1 SGHTA and CDR2 FQGTGA. This CDR3 contains 14 residues. V lost 5 bases to trimming and J lost 7 bases; unmatched junction nucleotides: 5. CDR3: CASSRTGPNSPLHF. CDR3 nucleotides: TGTGCCAGCAGCCGGACAGGCCCAAATTCACCCCTCCACTTT.

The chain joins TRBV5-1 to TRBJ2-3, with D unclear. V was clipped by 1 base and J by 0 bases, with 9 bases between them. Germline values: CDR1 SGHRS, CDR2 YFSETQ. The length of the CDR3 is 15 residues. CDR3 nucleotide sequence: TGCGCCAGCAGCTTGTCTAGTCCTAGCACAGATACGCAGTATTTT. It specifies CASSLSSPSTDTQYF.

By frequency in the sample, this clone is medium-sized. The gene calls are TRBV13 and TRBJ2-5; TRBD1 matches 8 bases. This CDR3 has 15 residues. J gave up 3 bases and V 5 bases, and 8 bases lay outside the gene matches. CDR1 and CDR2 from the germline V gene are PRHDT and FYEKMQ (reference sequence). The CDR3 region is CASSNRNRGEETQYF. In nucleotides, the CDR3 is TGTGCCAGCAGCAACCGGAACAGGGGGGAAGAGACCCAGTACTTC.